These T cell receptor beta chains were read from a single sample in a study of glioma-infiltrating T cells after dendritic cell vaccination. Profiling relied on immunoSEQ multiplex PCR, and the TCRdb table lists in-frame clones only, not all of them. Among over 90,000 clones listed, around 80% were seen once. The material was blood, obtained after dendritic cell vaccination. These TCRs come from a human donor with glioblastoma. The conserved cysteine and the conserved F or W are not part of the CDR3 here. The D gene is left open where the match is weak.

V	D	J	CDR3
TRBV11-2	NA	TRBJ1-1	ASSLSTLPGAF
TRBV6-4	TRBD2	TRBJ2-1	ASSEGLAGGTNYNEQF
TRBV28	TRBD1	TRBJ2-7	ASSWDRGYEQY
TRBV4-1	TRBD2	TRBJ2-1	ASSQVPGGTSGPSSYNEQF
TRBV7-9	TRBD1	TRBJ2-7	ASSLGGTGEVREQY
TRBV28	TRBD2	TRBJ2-4	ASIPGGLAKNIQY
TRBV20-1	NA	TRBJ1-6	SAGGNSPLH
TRBV18	TRBD2	TRBJ2-7	ASSPPGGGAREQY
TRBV4-1	NA	TRBJ1-2	ASSQEAVTRGYT
TRBV5-1	TRBD2	TRBJ2-1	ASSTAGGQQF
TRBV28	NA	TRBJ1-1	ASSEGRTEAF
TRBV6-5	TRBD1	TRBJ1-5	ASGQGARQPQH
TRBV20-1	NA	TRBJ2-1	SASRRGEQF
TRBV7-9	TRBD2	TRBJ2-1	ASSLSGTSRNEQF
TRBV10-3	TRBD2	TRBJ2-7	AISGGLVNEQY